These 30 T cell receptor beta chains were all obtained from the same sample, sequenced in a study of CD8 T cells in ankylosing spondylitis. Study-wide results and caveats: Characteristic of ankylosing spondylitis blood, it appeared, was a TCR beta motif comprising roughly eight highly homologous variants.

From the 5' RACE reads, TCRdb called clonotypes with MiXCR, one entry per CDR3 protein. The data hold approximately 150,000 distinct CDR3 sequences, with more than 15% observed a single time. Their recognized antigens are unknown. Sequencing was carried out using blood, either unsorted or a sorted T cell fraction (not recorded which). The receptors were gathered from a male donor with ankylosing spondylitis.

This clonotype was recorded at least ten times. Its ends do not fully match the called genes, so a read error is possible. The chain employs TRBV7-9 and TRBJ2-5; 8 nucleotides match TRBD1. This CDR3 spans 11 amino acids. Per the germline V gene, CDR1 is SEHNR and CDR2 is FQNEAQ (reference sequence). The CDR3 DNA is TGTGCCAGCGATACCCGGGACAGGTTTTCCTTC. Translating it yields CASDTRDRFSF.

This clonotype was recorded at least ten times. The CDR3 coding sequence is TGCGCCAGCAGCCAATCACCCCCCTGGCAGCGGGAAGACAATGAGCAGTTCTTC. Residues: CASSQSPPWQREDNEQFF. J is TRBJ2-1 and V is TRBV4-3, with TRBD2 matching over 7 bases. This CDR3 has 18 amino acids. Germline V CDR1 and CDR2: LGHNA, YSLEER. With V trimmed by 2 bases and J by 5 bases, 15 bases remained unmatched.

This chain connects TRBV27 to TRBJ2-2; D unresolved. Trimming left V 4 bases short and J 5 bases short, with 11 bases between. There are 14 residues in the CDR3. Germline-derived CDR1 and CDR2 are MNHEY and SMNVEV (reference sequence). The DNA for the CDR3 is TGTGCCAGCAGTTCTCCTCTGGAAACCGGGGAGCTGTTTTTT. Its protein is CASSSPLETGELFF.

This clonotype appeared a few times. The chain combines TRBV27 with TRBJ2-7, with 7 bases fitting TRBD2. Germline trimming cut 8 bases from V and 0 bases from J; bases unmatched to any gene: 4. The CDR3 sequence is 13 residues long. CDR1 is MNHEY and CDR2 is SMNVEV in the germline V gene (reference sequence). The CDR3 region has the DNA TGTGCCAGCGGGAGCGGGAACTCCTACGAGCAGTACTTC. Translation gives CASGSGNSYEQYF.

The CDR3 reads CASSPTLRRETQYF. Written as DNA, the CDR3 is TGTGCCAGCAGTCCCACTTTGAGGCGGGAGACCCAGTACTTC. The chain combines TRBV12-3 or TRBV12-4 with TRBJ2-5; D unclear. The CDR3 has 14 amino acids. Deletions cut 5 bases from V and 5 bases from J, with 15 bases between.

The V call is TRBV29-1, the J call TRBJ2-3; 11 bases agree with TRBD2. Germline values: CDR1 SQVTM, CDR2 ANQGSEA. V shed 6 bases, J shed 4 bases, and the junction held 6 bases outside the gene matches. There are 14 residues in the CDR3. The CDR3 loop is CSVAGLAAADTQYF. Written as DNA, the CDR3 is TGCAGCGTCGCGGGACTAGCGGCTGCAGATACGCAGTATTTT.

Ten or more counts support this clonotype. The chain has TRBV12-3 or TRBV12-4 and TRBJ1-2, with 8 bases fitting TRBD1. V was pared by 6 bases and J by 8 bases, with 11 bases of the junction left unmatched. The CDR3 has 14 amino acids. The CDR3 spells CASSPDRANRGYTF. As DNA, the CDR3 is TGTGCCAGCAGCCCGGACAGGGCCAATAGGGGCTACACCTTC.

The gene calls are TRBV27 and TRBJ2-7, with TRBD1 as a possible D gene (5 bases). V was clipped by 8 bases and J by 2 bases, with 10 bases between them. Per germline, CDR1 MNHEY and CDR2 SMNVEV (reference sequence). The CDR3 has 12 amino acids. The CDR3 DNA is TGTGCCAGCGTCGGACAAGCCTACGAGCAGTACTTC. This gives the protein CASVGQAYEQYF.

This clonotype was observed a handful of times. This rearrangement joins TRBV29-1 to TRBJ2-7; possibly TRBD1 for D (6 bases). Trimming removed 2 bases at V and 2 bases at J, with 16 bases between. Germline CDR1 is SQVTM and CDR2 is ANQGSEA. The CDR3 has 15 amino acids. As DNA, the CDR3 is TGCAGCGTTGAACGGCCGGCAGGGGCCACCTACGAGCAGTACTTC. This sequence encodes CSVERPAGATYEQYF.

The sample holds a few counts of this clonotype. The chain is built from TRBV27 and TRBJ2-1; TRBD1 is a possible D gene (6 bases). Deletions cut 7 bases from V and 5 bases from J, with 12 bases between. Per the germline V gene, CDR1 is MNHEY and CDR2 is SMNVEV (reference sequence). The CDR3 contains 13 residues. Written as DNA, the CDR3 is TGTGCCAGCAAACCGGGACACCACAATGAGCAGTTCTTC. Encoded protein: CASKPGHHNEQFF.

This clonotype came up a few times. This sequence joins TRBV6-5 and TRBJ1-2; 10 nucleotides line up with TRBD1. The V segment lost 0 bases and the J segment 6 bases; nucleotides outside the gene matches: 4. Germline assignment: CDR1 MNHEY and CDR2 SVGAGI. The CDR3 sequence is 15 residues long. The CDR3 sequence: CASSYSWTGGNGYTF. The CDR3 DNA reads TGTGCCAGCAGTTACTCCTGGACAGGGGGTAATGGCTACACCTTC.

V is TRBV16 and J is TRBJ2-7; unclear D gene. V was shortened by 2 bases and J by 3 bases, with 14 bases between the two germline ends. Per germline, CDR1 KGHSY and CDR2 FQNENV. The CDR3 sequence is 15 residues long. The CDR3 reads CASSQSGPEFYEQYF. The CDR3 DNA reads as TGTGCCAGCAGCCAAAGTGGACCGGAGTTCTACGAGCAGTACTTC.

This clonotype was recorded many times. Here the CDR3 reads CASSFGDYEQYF. The DNA for the CDR3 is TGTGCCAGCAGTTTCGGGGACTACGAGCAGTACTTC. The rearrangement joins TRBV28 to TRBJ2-7, with TRBD2 as a possible D gene (5 bases). Germline V CDR1 and CDR2: MDHEN, SYDVKM. This CDR3 spans 12 amino acids. V lost 3 bases, J lost 3 bases, and 6 bases lay in between.

This clonotype has ten or more counts. The CDR3 loop is CASSLGQGGYNEQFF. The CDR3 DNA reads as TGTGCCAGCAGCTTGGGACAGGGGGGCTACAATGAGCAGTTCTTC. V gene TRBV5-6 combines with J gene TRBJ2-1, with 9 bases identical to TRBD1. V shed 0 bases and J 3 bases; nucleotides not matched to a gene: 1. Germline V gives CDR1 SGHDT, CDR2 YYEEEE. The CDR3 runs 15 residues.

This clonotype was seen at least ten times. The genes are TRBV5-1 and TRBJ2-5, with unresolved D. Germline CDR1 and CDR2: SGHRS and YFSETQ. Trimming shortened V by 2 bases and J by 2 bases, and 4 bases separated the two germline ends. The CDR3 covers 12 residues. In nucleotides, the CDR3 is TGCGCCAGCAGCTTAATACAAGAGACCCAGTACTTC. The encoded protein is CASSLIQETQYF.

The sample holds many counts of this clonotype. The J gene is TRBJ2-2, the V gene TRBV12-3 or TRBV12-4; TRBD1 or TRBD2 may be the D gene (5 bases each). Trimming pared 7 bases from V and 1 base from J, leaving 13 bases between. This CDR3 has 15 residues. CDR3 protein: CASTPRGGNTGELFF. CDR3 DNA sequence: TGTGCCAGCACCCCTCGGGGCGGGAACACCGGGGAGCTGTTTTTT.

The rearrangement links TRBV19 to TRBJ1-1, with D perhaps matching TRBD1 (5 bases). The germline CDR1 and CDR2 sequences are LNHDA and SQIVND (reference sequence). This CDR3 is 15 amino acids long. The germline V and J ends were trimmed by 6 bases and 4 bases, with 18 bases remaining between them. This chain's CDR3 is CASSTLGTALTEAFF. As DNA, the CDR3 is TGTGCCAGTAGCACCCTCGGGACGGCTCTCACTGAAGCTTTCTTT.

In its sample, this clonotype was seen a few times. This chain uses TRBV15 with TRBJ2-1; D is unresolved. The CDR3 length is 13 residues. With 3 bases removed from V and 9 bases from J, the gap between germline ends came to 12 bases. The germline CDR1 and CDR2 sequences are LNHNV and YYDKDF (reference sequence). The chain's CDR3 is CATSSEPSPEQFF. In DNA form, the CDR3 reads TGTGCCACCAGCAGTGAACCCTCTCCTGAGCAGTTCTTC.

This clonotype was observed a handful of times. The chain uses TRBV9 and TRBJ2-1, with TRBD1 matching over 8 bases. Germline V gene sequence: CDR1 SGDLS, CDR2 YYNGEE. The CDR3 consists of 16 residues. J lost 6 bases, V lost 0 bases, and 8 bases had no gene match. CDR3 sequence (DNA): TGTGCCAGCAGCGTAGGAGGGACAGGCCTCTTCAATGAGCAGTTCTTC. Translating it yields CASSVGGTGLFNEQFF.

The chain recombines TRBV27 with TRBJ2-1; D remains ambiguous. Germline-derived CDR1 and CDR2 are MNHEY and SMNVEV (reference sequence). This CDR3 region has 17 residues. Trimming took 4 bases from V and 5 from J, leaving 21 bases between them. CDR3 sequence: CASSSTLGPQENNEQFF. The CDR3 DNA reads as TGTGCCAGCAGTTCAACCCTAGGTCCCCAAGAAAACAATGAGCAGTTCTTC.

This clonotype was detected many times. The gene calls are TRBV6-5 and TRBJ2-2; D perhaps matches TRBD1 (6 bases). With 0 bases removed from V and 0 bases from J, the gap between germline ends came to 11 bases. This CDR3 contains 17 residues. Germline V gives CDR1 MNHEY, CDR2 SVGAGI. The CDR3 region is CASSYSSGTTNTGELFF. The CDR3 region has the DNA TGTGCCAGCAGTTACTCTTCCGGGACAACGAACACCGGGGAGCTGTTTTTT.

CDR3 coding DNA: TGTGCCAGCAGGACCTACGAGCAGTACTTC. It yields the protein CASRTYEQYF. This chain uses TRBV28 with TRBJ2-7; no clear D gene. Germline values: CDR1 MDHEN, CDR2 SYDVKM. V gave up 6 bases and J gave up 2 bases, with 2 bases separating them. The CDR3 spans 10 residues.

The chain recombines TRBV5-1 with TRBJ2-7; D uncertain. With 4 bases removed from V and 2 bases from J, the gap between germline ends came to 13 bases. Germline CDR1 reads SGHRS; CDR2 reads YFSETQ. The CDR3 totals 14 residues. CDR3 bases: TGCGCCAGCAGCCTCCCCGGCGAAACCTACGAGCAGTACTTC. Translation gives CASSLPGETYEQYF.

This clonotype was seen only a few times. The V and J genes are TRBV6-2 or TRBV6-3 and TRBJ2-1; TRBD1 agrees at 8 bases. J lost 0 bases, V lost 6 bases, and 4 bases had no gene match. Germline V gene sequence: CDR1 MNHEY, CDR2 SVGEGT. CDR3 length equals 15 residues. The DNA for the CDR3 is TGTGCCAGCAGAACCCAGGGGGCCTCCTACAATGAGCAGTTCTTC. It translates to CASRTQGASYNEQFF.

The V call is TRBV27, the J call TRBJ2-7; D possibly uses TRBD1 or TRBD2 (5 bases each). There are 12 residues in the CDR3. The germline CDR1 and CDR2 sequences are MNHEY and SMNVEV (reference sequence). V lost 3 bases, J lost 6 bases, and 9 bases lay in between. Written as DNA, the CDR3 is TGTGCCAGCAGTTTCGGGGCAGGCGAGCAGTACTTC. As protein: CASSFGAGEQYF.

The CDR3 sequence: CSASLGLAYMDEQFF. In nucleotides, the CDR3 is TGCAGTGCTAGTTTGGGACTAGCCTACATGGATGAGCAGTTCTTC. V is TRBV20-1 and J is TRBJ2-1; TRBD2 matches 9 bases. This CDR3 region has 15 residues. Trimming at V came to 3 bases and at J to 8 bases, leaving 11 bases not matched to a gene. Germline loops: CDR1 DFQATT, CDR2 SNEGSKA (reference sequence).

This clonotype was seen more than once but under ten times. The V gene is TRBV27, the J gene TRBJ1-5; 12 bases agree with TRBD1. The CDR3 has 18 residues. The V segment lost 4 bases and the J segment 9 bases; nucleotides outside the gene matches: 16. Germline values: CDR1 MNHEY, CDR2 SMNVEV (reference sequence). The CDR3 loop is CASSYAGTGGVGSWPQHF. DNA of the CDR3: TGTGCCAGCAGTTATGCCGGGACAGGGGGCGTCGGAAGTTGGCCCCAGCATTTT.

The chain recombines TRBV10-2 with TRBJ2-1; 8 nucleotides agree with TRBD2. The V segment lost 4 bases and the J segment 7 bases; nucleotides outside the gene matches: 6. The CDR3 consists of 14 residues. Germline V gene sequence: CDR1 WSHSY, CDR2 SAAADI. Written as DNA, the CDR3 is TGCGCCAGCAGTGGGACGGGAGGGGGAAATGAGCAGTTCTTC. It specifies CASSGTGGGNEQFF.

The chain couples TRBV27 to TRBJ2-3; D remains unclear. V lost 5 bases and J 15 bases, leaving 18 bases between the germline ends. CDR3 length equals 12 residues. CDR1 is MNHEY and CDR2 is SMNVEV in the germline V gene (reference sequence). The CDR3 DNA sequence: TGTGCCAGCAGTCTAGAAATGAGCTTCTTCTATTTT. It codes for CASSLEMSFFYF.

The V and J genes are TRBV14 and TRBJ1-1, with 11 bases aligning to TRBD1. The CDR3 consists of 17 residues. In germline, CDR1 is SGHDN, CDR2 FVKESK. V was pared by 2 bases and J by 1 base, with 6 bases of the junction left unmatched. The DNA of the CDR3 is TGTGCCAGCAGCCAATCCGGACAGGGGGCGAGGAACACTGAAGCTTTCTTT. The encoded protein is CASSQSGQGARNTEAFF.